A single sample gave rise to the 20 T cell receptor beta chains below, sequenced in a study of cytomegalovirus exposure and HLA in healthy donors. The PCR ran on 60 Vbeta and 13 Jbeta primers. The repertoire was sequenced with immunoSEQ multiplex PCR; TCRdb's copy has only in-frame clones and lacks some. This table has over 80,000 clones, over 60% appearing once. Sequencing input: PBMCs. All receptors derive from a female donor in good health and CMV-seronegative.

This clone was observed once. The gene calls are TRBV19 and TRBJ1-6, with 8 bases fitting TRBD1. The V and J ends lost 5 bases and 5 bases, in that order; junction bases with no gene match: 5. The germline CDR1 and CDR2 sequences are LNHDA and SQIVND (reference sequence). The CDR3 has 15 amino acids. CDR3 residues: CASSVDRGNNSPLHF. CDR3 coding DNA: TGTGCCAGTAGTGTTGACAGGGGCAATAATTCACCCCTCCACTTT.

The chain links TRBV5-1 to TRBJ2-7; TRBD2 matches at 12 bases. The CDR3 covers 17 residues. Germline V CDR1 and CDR2: SGHRS, YFSETQ. The V segment lost 1 base and the J segment 1 base; nucleotides outside the gene matches: 6. The CDR3 DNA reads TGCGCCAGCAGCTTGAAACTAGCGGGGGGACTGTCCTACGAGCAGTACTTC. This encodes CASSLKLAGGLSYEQYF.

CDR3 bases: TGTGCCAGCAGCCCCAGGTCGGATTCATGGGCTGAAGCTTTCTTT. Translated: CASSPRSDSWAEAFF. The chain joins TRBV25-1 to TRBJ1-1; D is unresolved. The germline gives CDR1 MGHDK, CDR2 SYGVNS. V lost 6 bases and J lost 6, with 20 bases in between. The CDR3 covers 15 residues.

The V call is TRBV30, the J call TRBJ2-7, with a weak D call TRBD1 (6 bases). Germline CDR1 GTSNPN, CDR2 SVGIG (reference sequence). V gave up 2 bases and J gave up 3 bases, with 8 bases separating them. This CDR3 is 12 amino acids long. The chain's CDR3 is CAWSSQGYEQYF. The DNA for the CDR3 is TGTGCCTGGAGTTCACAGGGCTACGAGCAGTACTTC.

The chain recombines TRBV29-1 with TRBJ2-5, with 8 bases lining up with TRBD2. This CDR3 is built from 13 residues. The germline V gene has CDR1 SQVTM and CDR2 ANQGSEA. J lost 9 bases, V lost 4 bases, and 10 bases had no gene match. The chain's CDR3 is CSVAAQGLGSQYF. The CDR3 DNA reads TGCAGCGTTGCTGCACAGGGACTAGGGTCCCAGTACTTC.

CDR3 nucleotides: TGCGCCAGCAGCTCCGGGTCCGGGTCAGAGACAGATACGCAGTATTTT. Protein product: CASSSGSGSETDTQYF. This sequence joins TRBV5-1 and TRBJ2-3, with D unresolved. V lost 3 bases, J lost 3 bases, and 17 bases lay in between. The germline gives CDR1 SGHRS, CDR2 YFSETQ. This CDR3 spans 16 amino acids.

This rearrangement joins TRBV10-2 to TRBJ2-7; weak D call: TRBD1 (6 bases). Germline V gives CDR1 WSHSY, CDR2 SAAADI. This CDR3 comprises 15 residues. Trimming took off 6 bases at V and 3 bases at J, with 18 bases between the two ends. The CDR3 DNA reads as TGCGCCAGCAGACAAGGACAGCCCAGATACTACGAGCAGTACTTC. It yields the protein CASRQGQPRYYEQYF.

This clone was detected a few times. The sample contains more than one DNA sequence encoding this CDR3. The chain carries TRBV30 and TRBJ1-6; tentatively, D is TRBD1 (5 bases). CDR3 length: 13 residues. V was cut by 0 bases and J by 5 bases, with 5 bases left in between. Germline V gene data show CDR1 as GTSNPN and CDR2 as SVGIG (reference sequence). CDR3 nucleotide sequence: TGTGCCTGGAGTGTACAGGATAATTCACCCCTCCACTTT. This codes for CAWSVQDNSPLHF.

The rearrangement links TRBV5-1 to TRBJ2-5; maybe TRBD1 (6 bases). The DNA matches TRBJ2-7 better at its end, which makes the J call doubtful. The CDR3 is 13 residues long. The germline V gene encodes CDR1 SGHRS and CDR2 YFSETQ. CDR3 sequence (DNA): TGCGCCAGCAGCTGGACAGAGTCCTACGAGCAGTACTTC. It specifies CASSWTESYEQYF.

The CDR3 DNA is TGCGCCAGCAGCAAATCCGGGACAGACTATGGCTACACCTTC. Its translation is CASSKSGTDYGYTF. The chain has TRBV5-1 and TRBJ1-2; 7 bases match TRBD1. This CDR3 spans 14 amino acids. Germline values: CDR1 SGHRS, CDR2 YFSETQ. Germline trimming cut 4 bases from V and 3 bases from J; bases unmatched to any gene: 6.

This chain connects TRBV7-2 to TRBJ2-7; no reliable D call. This CDR3 is built from 12 residues. Germline CDR1 is SGHTA and CDR2 is FQGNSA. The V end was cut by 5 bases, the J end by 1 base, with 6 bases between. The CDR3 is CASSRFSYEQYF. In DNA form, the CDR3 reads TGTGCCAGCAGCCGTTTTTCCTACGAGCAGTACTTC.

The rearrangement links TRBV6-1 to TRBJ1-6; D might be TRBD1 (5 bases). Trimming cost V 0 bases and J 6 bases, with 12 bases left between them. The CDR3 is 16 residues long. Germline CDR1 and CDR2: MNHNS and SASEGT. CDR3: CASSEALGAVNSPLHF. CDR3 nucleotides: TGTGCCAGCAGTGAAGCGCTAGGGGCGGTTAATTCACCCCTCCACTTT.

This rearrangement joins TRBV4-3 to TRBJ2-3; D not certain. Germline loops: CDR1 LGHNA, CDR2 YSLEER. The V gene lost 1 base and the J gene lost 7 bases, with 12 bases spanning the gap. The CDR3 is 14 residues long. The CDR3: CASSQAVRTHTQYF. CDR3 in DNA: TGCGCCAGCAGCCAAGCGGTGAGAACTCATACGCAGTATTTT.

This clone was observed a handful of times. The V call is TRBV4-3, the J call TRBJ1-1; TRBD1 aligns across 8 bases. The CDR3 spans 15 residues. V gave up 3 bases and J gave up 3 bases; unmatched junction bases: 6. The germline V gene has CDR1 LGHNA and CDR2 YSLEER. Here the CDR3 reads CASSQEKTGDTEAFF. The CDR3 DNA follows: TGCGCCAGCAGCCAGGAAAAGACAGGGGACACTGAAGCTTTCTTT.

This chain joins TRBV11-2 and TRBJ1-5; D remains ambiguous. Germline-derived CDR1 and CDR2 are SGHAT and FQNNGV. The CDR3 sequence is 15 residues long. V lost 2 bases, J lost 2 bases, and 10 bases lay in between. The CDR3 nucleotides are TGTGCCAGCAGCTTATCGGGGTTCGGCAATCAGCCCCAGCATTTT. Protein: CASSLSGFGNQPQHF.

The V call is TRBV29-1, the J call TRBJ2-1, with D possibly matching TRBD1 (5 bases). In germline, CDR1 is SQVTM, CDR2 ANQGSEA. Trimming removed 6 bases from V and 2 bases from J, with 11 bases in between. The CDR3 length is 13 residues. The CDR3 region has the DNA TGCAGCGTGGCAGGGTCACCCTACAATGAGCAGTTCTTC. This gives the protein CSVAGSPYNEQFF.

CDR3 sequence: CARSGQAGNQPQHF. CDR3 in DNA: TGCGCCAGATCGGGACAGGCGGGCAATCAGCCCCAGCATTTT. The chain is built from TRBV23-1 and TRBJ1-5; 8 nucleotides line up with TRBD1. TRBV23-1 is placed among ORFs of uncertain function. The V segment lost 9 bases and the J segment 2 bases; nucleotides outside the gene matches: 6. The CDR3 has 14 residues.

V gene TRBV28 combines with J gene TRBJ1-1, with a weak D call TRBD1 (6 bases). Germline V lookup: CDR1 MDHEN, CDR2 SYDVKM. V lost 3 bases and J 4 bases, leaving 9 bases between the germline ends. The CDR3 extends over 13 amino acids. The CDR3 coding sequence is TGTGCCAGCAGTTTGTCAGGGGCCACTGAAGCTTTCTTT. Its protein is CASSLSGATEAFF.

The V gene is TRBV6-1, the J gene TRBJ2-7; D gene ambiguous. Trimming stripped 7 bases from V and 1 base from J, with 11 bases between. There are 13 residues in the CDR3. Germline CDR1 is MNHNS and CDR2 is SASEGT. In nucleotides, the CDR3 is TGTGCCAGCACCCCGACAAGATCCTACGAGCAGTACTTC. Translating gives CASTPTRSYEQYF.

The chain recombines TRBV10-3 with TRBJ1-6, with D possibly being TRBD1 (6 bases). V was shortened by 0 bases and J by 5 bases, with 11 bases between the two germline ends. Germline CDR1 and CDR2: ENHRY and SYGVKD. There are 16 residues in the CDR3. The CDR3 nucleotides are TGTGCCATCAGTGAGTCCACGGACAGAAATAATTCACCCCTCCACTTT. This codes for CAISESTDRNNSPLHF.